This TCR beta chain comes out of a study of blood T cell repertoires in COVID-19. Study information: COVID-19 samples from acute and convalescent phases originated in the United States, Italy and Spain.

From germline, CDR1 is SGHDT and CDR2 YYEEEE. The CDR3 runs 14 residues. The V end lost 2 bases, the J end lost 4 bases, and 12 bases lay between the germline ends. Profiling relied on immunoSEQ multiplex PCR, and the TCRdb table lists in-frame clones only, not all of them. Of 200,000 or so clones listed, approximately 89% were seen once; the top ten hold 2% to 3%. Recruitment covered roughly 24 US areas and drew participants whose ages spanned roughly 18 to 90 years. The chain employs TRBV5-6 and TRBJ1-1; D not resolved. The sequencing input was PBMCs or T cells enriched from blood (not recorded which). This TCR came from a woman aged 40 to 50 with acute COVID-19. The CDR3 nucleotides are TGTGCCAGCAGCTTTCTAGGGAGAGCCACTGAAGCTTTCTTT. The encoded protein is CASSFLGRATEAFF.